This T cell receptor (beta chain) was sequenced for a study of human T cells and chemical hapten exposure. Study overall: Each patch test put 0.01% DPC on the upper back, and results were read at 6 days.

TCRdb called the RACE reads again in MiXCR, with one record for every CDR3 protein. The table includes about 110,000 distinct CDR3 sequences, less than 10% detected once. The time point denotes: patch test 2, 6 weeks after DPC sensitization. Treatment defined: therapeutic diphenylcyclopropenone sensitization with weekly scalp DPC. Trimming shortened V by 7 bases and J by 6 bases, and 13 bases separated the two germline ends. The CDR3 runs 13 residues. Germline V gene lookup returns CDR1 MNHNS and CDR2 SASEGT. The specimen comprised whole blood, sampled in connection with sensitization to the hapten diphenylcyclopropenone (DPC). The clonotype originates from a middle-aged woman with alopecia areata. Some clones in this sample may be carry-over from other donors' samples. This sequence joins TRBV6-1 and TRBJ1-5; possible D gene TRBD1, 5 bases. CDR3 amino acids: CASNQGQGQPQHF. CDR3 DNA sequence: TGTGCCAGCAATCAGGGTCAGGGTCAGCCCCAGCATTTT.